Listed below are T cell receptor beta chains from one sample, sequenced in a study of CD8 T cells in ankylosing spondylitis. In TCRdb, the 5' RACE reads were re-called with MiXCR into one record per CDR3 protein. This table holds approximately 300,000 distinct CDR3 sequences, 6.5% to 10% found once. The sample consisted of blood, either unsorted or a sorted T cell fraction (not recorded which). These receptors originate from a male donor with ankylosing spondylitis. CDR3s include the opening cysteine and the closing phenylalanine or tryptophan. D genes are given only for firm matches. Not every row has a clone size; where given, it reads once, few, many or a size class.

j_call v_call clone_size d_call cdr3_nt cdr3_aa
TRBJ2-1 TRBV11-1 NA NA TGTGCCAGCAGCTTATCCAACCACCAACCCTTGGCGGGATACCCACACAATGAGCAGTTCTTC CASSLSNHQPLAGYPHNEQFF
TRBJ2-2 TRBV5-5 NA NA TGTGCCAGCAGCTTGGTTGGACAAACCACCGGGGAGCTGTTTTTT CASSLVGQTTGELFF
TRBJ1-4 TRBV4-1 NA NA TGCGCCAGCAGCCAAGGACAGGCACGGTATGAAAAACTGTTTTTT CASSQGQARYEKLFF
TRBJ2-1 TRBV4-1 few TRBD2 TGCGCCAGCAGCCAAGAGGGGCTGGCGGGAGTTACCCTTAGACGGAATGAGCAGTTCTTC CASSQEGLAGVTLRRNEQFF
TRBJ1-1 TRBV5-6 many NA TGTGCCAGCAGCTTCCGTCTGATGAACACTGAAGCTTTCTTT CASSFRLMNTEAFF
TRBJ2-5 TRBV2 few TRBD1 TGTGCCAGCGTGGGACAGCAAGAGACCCAGTACTTC CASVGQQETQYF
TRBJ2-5 TRBV9 NA TRBD2 TGTGCCAGCAGCGCGGGGACTACCTTACGTGGTGTGGAGACCCAGTACTTC CASSAGTTLRGVETQYF
TRBJ2-7 TRBV11-3 NA NA TGTGCCAGCAGCTTTCGGGGGACGGTCGTCGGGCAGTACTTC CASSFRGTVVGQYF
TRBJ2-2 TRBV20-1 many TRBD2 TGCAGTGCTAGAGAGCTGGGACTAGCGGGAGGGCCGCACGGGGAGCTGTTTTTT CSARELGLAGGPHGELFF
TRBJ2-3 TRBV28 many TRBD2 TGTGCCAGCAGGAGTAGCGGGAGGGGGGCGCAGTATTTT CASRSSGRGAQYF
TRBJ2-1 TRBV29-1 many NA TGCAGCGTTGAAGATGGGGGTGAGCAGTTCTTC CSVEDGGEQFF
TRBJ2-7 TRBV28 NA NA TGTGCCAGCAGTTTATCGCGGGTCTGGGGGCAGTACTTC CASSLSRVWGQYF
TRBJ2-5 TRBV11-2 NA TRBD1 TGTGCCAGCAGCCCCGAACTAGGGGGCCCGGAGACCCAGTACTTC CASSPELGGPETQYF
TRBJ2-3 TRBV12-3/TRBV12-4 few NA TGTGCCAGCAGTTACCACCAAGCCCCCGCAGATACGCAGTATTTT CASSYHQAPADTQYF
TRBJ1-5 TRBV5-1 few NA TGCGCCAGCAGCATCGATGGGGCAGGGGAAGGTCAGCCCCAGCATTTT CASSIDGAGEGQPQHF
TRBJ2-2 TRBV6-1 few NA TGTGCCAGCAGTGAGCGGTCTGGCACCGGGGAGCTGTTTTTT CASSERSGTGELFF
TRBJ2-7 TRBV29-1 NA NA TGCAGCGTTGTATTAGTCTCCTACGAGCAGTACTTC CSVVLVSYEQYF
TRBJ1-2 TRBV11-2 NA NA TGTGCCAGCAGCTTTGGGGGGGACCCGGTATCCCCACGCTATGGCTACACCTTC CASSFGGDPVSPRYGYTF
TRBJ2-2 TRBV20-1 many TRBD2 TGCAGTGCTAGAGATAGGCTAGCGGTCACCGGGGAGCTGTTTTTT CSARDRLAVTGELFF
TRBJ2-1 TRBV9 NA TRBD1 TGTGCCAGCAGCGTAGGACAGGGCTCCTACAATGAGCAGTTCTTC CASSVGQGSYNEQFF
TRBJ1-2 TRBV7-9 NA NA TGTGCCAGCAGCCGATTACAGGGTGACTATGGCTACACCTTC CASSRLQGDYGYTF
TRBJ2-3 TRBV19 NA NA TGTGCCAGTAGCCAACAGGTTGGGAGCACAGATACGCAGTATTTT CASSQQVGSTDTQYF
TRBJ2-1 TRBV2 few TRBD1 TGTGCCAGCAGTAAAACAGGGGAGAGCTCCTACAATGAGCAGTTCTTC CASSKTGESSYNEQFF
TRBJ2-3 TRBV14 many TRBD2 TGTGCCAGCAGCCAAGAGACCGGACTAGCCACAGATACGCAGTATTTT CASSQETGLATDTQYF
TRBJ1-2 TRBV18 NA NA TGTGCCAGCTCACCACTGGGTCCAACGGGGCACGGCTACACCTTC CASSPLGPTGHGYTF
TRBJ2-1 TRBV20-1 few NA TGCAGTGCTACATGGACTGACAATGAGCAGTTCTTC CSATWTDNEQFF
TRBJ2-5 TRBV5-6 NA NA TGTGCCAGCAGCCCGGGTTCGGAGACCCAGTACTTC CASSPGSETQYF
TRBJ2-4 TRBV18 NA NA TGTGCCAGCTCACCACCCGACACGGGGCCTACCAAAAACATTCAGTACTTC CASSPPDTGPTKNIQYF
TRBJ2-1 TRBV20-1 few TRBD2 TGCAGTGCACTAACTAGCGGAGAGAGCTCCTACAATGAGCAGTTCTTC CSALTSGESSYNEQFF
TRBJ2-1 TRBV7-6 NA NA TGTGCCAGCAGCAGGGGGGGCGGCGGCGGCAATGAGCAGTTCTTC CASSRGGGGGNEQFF
TRBJ2-1 TRBV5-1 few NA TGCGCCAGCAGCTTGACGGGACACTATGCCACTAGAATCTCCTACAATGAGCAGTTCTTC CASSLTGHYATRISYNEQFF
TRBJ1-3 TRBV7-6 NA NA TGTGCCAGCAGCTTAGCTCTAGGGGCGGACACCATATATTTT CASSLALGADTIYF
TRBJ1-1 TRBV3-1 many NA TGTGCCAGCAGCCAAGTCTGGGGGCCGAGCACTGAAGCTTTCTTT CASSQVWGPSTEAFF
TRBJ1-1 TRBV29-1 few NA TGCAGCTCGTCGGGGGTCAGGAACACTGAAGCTTTCTTT CSSSGVRNTEAFF
TRBJ1-5 TRBV5-1 many NA TGCGCCAGCAGCTTGGATTCAGGGGTGGCGGGTCAGCCCCAGCATTTT CASSLDSGVAGQPQHF
TRBJ2-5 TRBV5-1 many NA TGCGCCAGCAGCCCTTGGACAAGCCAAGAGACCCAGTACTTC CASSPWTSQETQYF
TRBJ1-1 TRBV20-1 many NA TGCAGTGCTAGAGACCCTAGGACGGTGAACACTGAAGCTTTCTTT CSARDPRTVNTEAFF
TRBJ1-1 TRBV13 few NA TGTGCCAGCAGCCTTCTTGAAACTGAAGCTTTCTTT CASSLLETEAFF
TRBJ1-2 TRBV29-1 NA NA TGCAGCGTAGCAGGGTCCCCGGAAATTTATGGCTACACCTTC CSVAGSPEIYGYTF
TRBJ2-7 TRBV10-2 NA TRBD1 TGCGCCAGCAGTGAGTTTCAACAGGGGAGCGCCTACGAGCAGTACTTC CASSEFQQGSAYEQYF
TRBJ2-2 TRBV30 NA NA TGTGCCTGGAGATGGGGGGAGTCAAGCGGGGAGCTGTTTTTT CAWRWGESSGELFF